The 8 T cell receptor beta chains reported below all come from one sample, sequenced in a study of human T cells and chemical hapten exposure. MiXCR, run by TCRdb on the RACE reads, gives a single entry per CDR3 protein. This table has around 380,000 distinct CDR3 sequences, 4.8% appearing once. The time point here: patch test 1, 2 weeks after DPC sensitization. Specified treatment: therapeutic diphenylcyclopropenone sensitization with weekly scalp DPC. The source material was whole blood, sampled in connection with sensitization to the hapten diphenylcyclopropenone (DPC). The receptor source for this set is a woman aged 45-60 years with alopecia areata. Some clones in this sample may be carry-over from other donors' samples.

This clonotype was seen many times. J is TRBJ1-2 and V is TRBV28; no definite D call. V was clipped by 3 bases and J by 1 base, with 6 bases between them. Germline CDR1 reads MDHEN; CDR2 reads SYDVKM. This CDR3 has 13 amino acids. As DNA, the CDR3 is TGTGCCAGCAGTTTTTACAGTAACTATGGCTACACCTTC. It is translated as CASSFYSNYGYTF.

This clonotype was observed many times. The chain is built from TRBV15 and TRBJ2-7; 7 nucleotides line up with TRBD2. CDR3 length: 14 amino acids. V gave up 4 bases and J gave up 3 bases; unmatched junction bases: 6. The germline V gene has CDR1 LNHNV and CDR2 YYDKDF (reference sequence). The CDR3 sequence is CATSTGTGGYEQYF. The CDR3 DNA sequence: TGTGCCACCAGCACCGGGACGGGGGGCTACGAGCAGTACTTC.

This clonotype has more than one count but fewer than ten. The chain is built from TRBV29-1 and TRBJ1-2; TRBD1 matches at 7 bases. The germline V gene has CDR1 SQVTM and CDR2 ANQGSEA. V lost 7 bases and J lost 0; bases outside the gene matches: 5. The CDR3 has 13 residues. CDR3 residues: CSATTGTNYGYTF. The CDR3 nucleotides are TGCAGCGCAACGACAGGGACTAACTATGGCTACACCTTC.

This clonotype was observed at least ten times. J is TRBJ2-1 and V is TRBV29-1; D gene uncertain. Germline loops: CDR1 SQVTM, CDR2 ANQGSEA. V lost 5 bases to trimming and J lost 8 bases, with 10 bases between them. The CDR3 contains 11 residues. Here the CDR3 reads CSVKVNYEQFF. The CDR3 DNA is TGCAGCGTTAAAGTTAACTATGAGCAGTTCTTC.

This clonotype was found many times. This rearrangement joins TRBV5-8 to TRBJ1-2; D is possibly TRBD1 (5 bases). CDR3 length equals 15 residues. V was clipped by 0 bases and J by 5 bases, with 14 bases between them. Germline-derived CDR1 and CDR2 are SGHTS and YDEGEE. For the CDR3, the DNA is TGTGCCAGCAGCTTGGTGGGACTTCCCAGTTATGGCTACACCTTC. Translated, it gives CASSLVGLPSYGYTF.

This sequence joins TRBV24-1 and TRBJ1-5; D is uncertain. Trimming took off 7 bases at V and 0 bases at J, with 21 bases between the two ends. CDR3 size: 18 residues. Germline V CDR1 and CDR2: KGHDR, SFDVKD. The CDR3 loop reads CATRPRLFHAYSNQPQHF. The CDR3 nucleotides read TGTGCCACCAGACCGAGATTGTTCCATGCGTATAGCAATCAGCCCCAGCATTTT.

In this sample, this clonotype turned up many times. The rearrangement joins TRBV6-6 to TRBJ2-1; 9 nucleotides match TRBD1. With V trimmed by 9 bases and J by 7 bases, 10 bases remained unmatched. The CDR3 extends over 14 amino acids. Germline V gene data show CDR1 as MNHNY and CDR2 as SVGAGI (reference sequence). The CDR3 DNA reads TGTGCCAGTAAAACAGGGGGCGCAGGGAATGAGCAGTTCTTC. It codes for CASKTGGAGNEQFF.

The chain combines TRBV27 with TRBJ1-2; 7 nucleotides match TRBD1. V lost 0 bases to trimming and J lost 0 bases; unmatched junction nucleotides: 4. This CDR3 spans 16 amino acids. Germline lookup yields CDR1 MNHEY and CDR2 SMNVEV (reference sequence). CDR3 in amino acids: CASSLSWQGANYGYTF. The CDR3 region has the DNA TGTGCCAGCAGTTTATCGTGGCAGGGGGCTAACTATGGCTACACCTTC.